The 18 T cell receptor beta chains below were found in one sample sequenced in a study of control samples from healthy donors and cancer patients. Profiling relied on immunoSEQ multiplex PCR, and the TCRdb table lists in-frame clones only, not all of them. The sample has tens of thousands of clones, 70% to 90% seen once; the top ten hold roughly a fifth. Sequencing input: blood. These receptors all stem from a man aged 50-60 years in good health.

This clone was counted once. V gene TRBV11-3 combines with J gene TRBJ1-1; 7 bases map to TRBD1. Trimming cost V 5 bases and J 5 bases; bases outside gene matches: 2. The V gene's germline CDR1 is SGHNT and CDR2 YENEEA. This CDR3 is 12 amino acids long. CDR3 sequence (DNA): TGTGCCAGCAGCGACAGGGCGACTGAAGCTTTCTTT. This gives the protein CASSDRATEAFF. Using reference TRBV11-3 and TRBJ1-1 for the parts outside the CDR3, the full variable domain is EAGVVQSPRYKIIEKKQPVAFWCNPISGHNTLYWYLQNLGQGPELLIRYENEEAVDDSQLPKDRFSAERLKGVDSTLKIQPAELGDSAVYLCASSDRATEAFFGQGTRLTVV.

The CDR3 loop reads CASSLRGDQPQHF. CDR3 DNA: TGTGCCAGCAGTTTAAGGGGAGATCAGCCCCAGCATTTT. This chain joins TRBV12-3 or TRBV12-4 and TRBJ1-5; TRBD1 might be the D (5 bases). The CDR3 loop spans 13 amino acids. V was clipped by 2 bases and J by 5 bases, with 7 bases between them.

V and J are TRBV4-3 and TRBJ1-2, with a tentative D call TRBD1 (6 bases). CDR3 size: 15 residues. V was cut by 0 bases and J by 2 bases, with 10 bases left in between. The V gene's germline CDR1 is LGHNA and CDR2 YSLEER. The CDR3 DNA reads TGCGCCAGCAGCCAAGAGGGGGCAGGAAACTATGGCTACACCTTC. As protein: CASSQEGAGNYGYTF.

V and J are TRBV7-8 and TRBJ1-2; perhaps TRBD1 as D (5 bases). Trimming shortened V by 5 bases and J by 1 base, and 11 bases separated the two germline ends. CDR3 length: 14 residues. Germline V lookup: CDR1 SGHVS, CDR2 FQNEAQ. CDR3 residues: CASSQGQDNYGYTF. In DNA form, the CDR3 reads TGTGCCAGCAGCCAAGGACAAGATAACTATGGCTACACCTTC.

The rearrangement links TRBV6-6 to TRBJ1-1; D unresolved. The germline V gene encodes CDR1 MNHNY and CDR2 SVGAGI (reference sequence). The CDR3 is 13 residues long. V was cut by 2 bases and J by 2 bases, with 6 bases left in between. In DNA form, the CDR3 reads TGTGCCAGCAGTTACCGGAGTAACACTGAAGCTTTCTTT. This encodes CASSYRSNTEAFF.

The rearrangement uses TRBV6-2 or TRBV6-3 and TRBJ1-2, with D unclear. Looked up from germline, CDR1 is MNHEY and CDR2 is SVGEGT. The V end was cut by 4 bases, the J end by 4 bases, with 13 bases between. CDR3 length: 14 amino acids. The CDR3 loop is CASSFSVDFYGYTF. Written as DNA, the CDR3 is TGTGCCAGCAGTTTTTCAGTTGATTTCTATGGCTACACCTTC.

This clone came up once. The chain recombines TRBV5-1 with TRBJ2-2; TRBD1 matches 7 bases. V trimming: 4 bases; J trimming: 3 bases; junction bases outside the gene matches: 9. In germline, CDR1 is SGHRS, CDR2 YFSETQ. The CDR3 extends over 16 amino acids. The CDR3 DNA is TGCGCCAGCAGCCGATGGACAGGTGGGGACACCGGGGAGCTGTTTTTT. Amino acids: CASSRWTGGDTGELFF.

The chain links TRBV11-2 to TRBJ2-7; 8 nucleotides align to TRBD2. The CDR3 loop spans 17 amino acids. J was trimmed by 1 base and V by 2 bases; bases with no gene match: 10. Germline lookup yields CDR1 SGHAT and CDR2 FQNNGV. CDR3 in DNA: TGTGCCAGCAGCTTATCAACCGGGACTAGGTCTTCCTACGAGCAGTACTTC. Amino acid sequence: CASSLSTGTRSSYEQYF.

The DNA for the CDR3 is TGTGCCATCAGGGAAACTAGCGGGGGAGAAGAGACCCAGTACTTC. Protein product: CAIRETSGGEETQYF. V gene TRBV10-3 combines with J gene TRBJ2-5; 11 nucleotides line up with TRBD2. This CDR3 contains 15 residues. The ends lost 6 bases at V and 3 bases at J; junction bases unmatched: 6. From germline, CDR1 is ENHRY and CDR2 SYGVKD.

The rearrangement links TRBV11-2 to TRBJ2-2; TRBD2 aligns across 8 bases. The germline V gene has CDR1 SGHAT and CDR2 FQNNGV. The CDR3 consists of 15 residues. V shed 3 bases and J 5 bases; nucleotides not matched to a gene: 5. The CDR3 sequence is CASSFISGRTGELFF. The CDR3 region has the DNA TGTGCCAGCAGCTTCATCAGCGGGAGAACCGGGGAGCTGTTTTTT.

The V gene is TRBV12-3 or TRBV12-4, the J gene TRBJ1-6, with D uncertain. CDR3 length: 13 residues. With 3 bases removed from V and 10 bases from J, the gap between germline ends came to 10 bases. The CDR3 DNA reads as TGTGCCAGCAGTTTTTCAGGCTTGTCACCCCTCCACTTT. Protein: CASSFSGLSPLHF.

This clone was picked up one time. The chain couples TRBV19 to TRBJ1-2; TRBD1 matches 8 bases. The CDR3 has 14 amino acids. The germline V gene has CDR1 LNHDA and CDR2 SQIVND (reference sequence). The V and J ends lost 0 bases and 7 bases, in that order; junction bases with no gene match: 4. The DNA of the CDR3 is TGTGCCAGTAGTATAGACCCTGACAGGGGTGGCTACACCTTC. Translated, it gives CASSIDPDRGGYTF.

This clone was recorded a few times. V gene TRBV4-1 combines with J gene TRBJ2-1, with D unresolved. V gave up 0 bases and J gave up 10 bases, with 13 bases separating them. The CDR3 sequence is 14 residues long. The germline CDR1 and CDR2 sequences are MGHRA and YSYEKL. Written as DNA, the CDR3 is TGCGCCAGCAGCCAAGATATTCAGGCGAGGGAGCAGTTCTTC. As protein: CASSQDIQAREQFF.

This chain uses TRBV13 with TRBJ2-7, with a possible D match to TRBD1 (6 bases). This CDR3 has 15 amino acids. V lost 5 bases and J 1 base, leaving 15 bases between the germline ends. The germline gives CDR1 PRHDT, CDR2 FYEKMQ (reference sequence). The DNA of the CDR3 is TGTGCCAGCAGCCCCGATGACAGGTTATCCTACGAGCAGTACGTC. Its translation is CASSPDDRLSYEQYV.

This chain uses TRBV19 with TRBJ1-2; D is perhaps TRBD1 (6 bases). CDR1 is LNHDA and CDR2 is SQIVND in the germline V gene (reference sequence). V shed 6 bases and J shed 4 bases, with 18 bases lying between them. CDR3 length equals 15 residues. The CDR3 reads CASSTTGHQFYGYTF. DNA for the CDR3: TGTGCCAGTAGCACCACGGGACATCAATTCTATGGCTACACCTTC. Drawing the rest from reference TRBV19 and TRBJ1-2, the complete variable domain is DGGITQSPKYLFRKEGQNVTLSCEQNLNHDAMYWYRQDPGQGLRLIYYSQIVNDFQKGDIAEGYSVSREKKESFPLTVTSAQKNPTAFYLCASSTTGHQFYGYTFGSGTRLTVV.

The V and J genes are TRBV7-2 and TRBJ2-7, with 9 bases lining up with TRBD1. V lost 2 bases, J lost 3 bases, and 5 bases stayed unmatched. Germline V gene sequence: CDR1 SGHTA, CDR2 FQGNSA. The CDR3 consists of 15 residues. This CDR3 reads CASSLSGTGNYEQYV. In nucleotides, the CDR3 is TGTGCCAGCAGCTTAAGTGGGACAGGGAACTACGAGCAGTACGTC.

This clone was found once. The rearrangement links TRBV29-1 to TRBJ1-1, with D possibly TRBD1 on 5 matching bases. V lost 5 bases and J lost 1, with 11 bases in between. Looked up from germline, CDR1 is SQVTM and CDR2 is ANQGSEA. The CDR3 is made up of 13 amino acids. The CDR3 nucleotides are TGCAGCGTTCCAGGGAGTTGGAACACTGAAGCTTTCTTT. Translation gives CSVPGSWNTEAFF.

The chain joins TRBV29-1 to TRBJ2-5; TRBD2 matches 7 bases. There are 12 residues in the CDR3. CDR1 and CDR2 from the germline V gene are SQVTM and ANQGSEA. V lost 5 bases, J lost 4 bases, and 4 bases stayed unmatched. The CDR3: CSVRLAGETQYF. CDR3 bases: TGCAGCGTTCGACTAGCCGGAGAGACCCAGTACTTC.